This is a list of T cell receptor beta chains from one sample in a study of T cell responses to AZD1222 COVID-19 vaccine. Repertoires were generated with immunoSEQ multiplex PCR, while TCRdb's copy carries only in-frame clones and drops some. The table has around 180,000 clones, approximately 92% seen once. Sequences were derived from peripheral blood, sampled on day 0 of AZD1222 vaccination. The receptors here all came from an adult in good health. Both conserved end residues are part of each CDR3. Each record gives: D gene, J gene, clone size, V gene, CDR3 protein, CDR3 DNA. D genes are given only for firm matches. The size field is filled for only some rows; it gives once, few, many or a size class.

d_call: .
j_call: TRBJ1-6
clone_size: .
v_call: TRBV30
cdr3_aa: CAWGPPTSSSYNSPLHF
cdr3_nt: TGTGCCTGGGGGCCCCCGACTTCGAGCTCCTATAATTCACCCCTCCACTTT

d_call: TRBD1
j_call: TRBJ2-7
clone_size: .
v_call: TRBV3-1/TRBV3-2
cdr3_aa: CASSPATGRTYEQYF
cdr3_nt: TGTGCCAGCAGCCCGGCGACAGGGCGAACCTACGAGCAGTACTTC

d_call: .
j_call: TRBJ1-1
clone_size: few
v_call: TRBV5-4
cdr3_aa: CASRGMELEAFF
cdr3_nt: TGTGCCAGCAGGGGGATGGAGTTGGAAGCTTTCTTT

d_call: TRBD1
j_call: TRBJ2-3
clone_size: .
v_call: TRBV2
cdr3_aa: CASRWLGGLGTDTQYF
cdr3_nt: TGTGCCAGCAGGTGGTTAGGGGGCCTTGGCACAGATACGCAGTATTTT

d_call: .
j_call: TRBJ2-2
clone_size: .
v_call: TRBV7-2
cdr3_aa: CASSPGGARNTGELFF
cdr3_nt: TGTGCCAGCAGCCCAGGGGGGGCACGAAACACCGGGGAGCTGTTTTTT

d_call: .
j_call: TRBJ2-1
clone_size: .
v_call: TRBV5-1
cdr3_aa: CASSLGHTYLNEQFF
cdr3_nt: TGCGCCAGCAGCTTAGGCCACACCTACCTAAATGAGCAGTTCTTC

d_call: .
j_call: TRBJ2-2
clone_size: .
v_call: TRBV28
cdr3_aa: CASSLWGRWGNTGELFF
cdr3_nt: TGTGCCAGCAGTTTATGGGGCAGGTGGGGGAACACCGGGGAGCTGTTTTTT

d_call: TRBD1
j_call: TRBJ2-7
clone_size: .
v_call: TRBV18
cdr3_aa: CASSPRDSTYEQYF
cdr3_nt: TGTGCCAGCTCACCCCGGGACAGTACCTACGAGCAGTACTTC

d_call: TRBD2
j_call: TRBJ2-7
clone_size: .
v_call: TRBV19
cdr3_aa: CASSSGGRRSEQYF
cdr3_nt: TGTGCCAGTAGTTCCGGGGGGAGACGGTCCGAGCAGTACTTC

d_call: .
j_call: TRBJ1-1
clone_size: .
v_call: TRBV20-1
cdr3_aa: CSASGGGRAFF
cdr3_nt: TGCAGTGCTAGTGGGGGCGGGAGAGCTTTCTTT

d_call: TRBD1
j_call: TRBJ1-5
clone_size: .
v_call: TRBV5-5
cdr3_aa: CASSPLGGQSNQPQHF
cdr3_nt: TGTGCCAGCAGCCCCCTGGGGGGACAGAGCAATCAGCCCCAGCATTTT

d_call: .
j_call: TRBJ1-2
clone_size: .
v_call: TRBV18
cdr3_aa: CASSPEGAYGYTF
cdr3_nt: TGTGCCAGCTCACCTGAAGGGGCGTATGGCTACACCTTC

d_call: .
j_call: TRBJ1-6
clone_size: .
v_call: TRBV7-3
cdr3_aa: CASSLIEGPYSPLHF
cdr3_nt: TGTGCCAGCAGCTTAATCGAGGGGCCCTACTCACCCCTCCACTTT

d_call: .
j_call: TRBJ2-1
clone_size: .
v_call: TRBV5-1
cdr3_aa: CASSLAARGPYNEQFF
cdr3_nt: TGCGCCAGCAGCTTGGCCGCGAGGGGCCCTTACAATGAGCAGTTCTTC

d_call: .
j_call: TRBJ2-7
clone_size: .
v_call: TRBV6-2/TRBV6-3
cdr3_aa: CASSNRDFSPLAYEQYF
cdr3_nt: TGTGCCAGCAGTAACCGGGACTTTTCCCCGCTTGCCTACGAGCAGTACTTC

d_call: .
j_call: TRBJ1-5
clone_size: .
v_call: TRBV18
cdr3_aa: CASSQGFLNQPQHF
cdr3_nt: TGTGCCAGCTCACAGGGCTTTCTCAATCAGCCCCAGCATTTT

d_call: TRBD1
j_call: TRBJ1-3
clone_size: .
v_call: TRBV29-1
cdr3_aa: CSVETGGISGNTIYF
cdr3_nt: TGCAGCGTTGAAACAGGGGGCATCTCTGGAAACACCATATATTTT

d_call: TRBD2
j_call: TRBJ2-1
clone_size: once
v_call: TRBV10-2
cdr3_aa: CASSEPTLLAGPSYNEQFF
cdr3_nt: TGCGCCAGCAGTGAGCCGACGCTCTTAGCGGGTCCATCCTACAATGAGCAGTTCTTC

d_call: .
j_call: TRBJ1-2
clone_size: .
v_call: TRBV28
cdr3_aa: CASSLMGGRYTF
cdr3_nt: TGTGCCAGCAGTTTAATGGGTGGGCGCTACACCTTC

d_call: .
j_call: TRBJ2-1
clone_size: .
v_call: TRBV18
cdr3_aa: CASSPTDSYNEQFF
cdr3_nt: TGTGCCAGCTCACCGACGGACAGTTACAATGAGCAGTTCTTC

d_call: .
j_call: TRBJ2-7
clone_size: .
v_call: TRBV3-1/TRBV3-2
cdr3_aa: CASSYSTLGGAYEQYF
cdr3_nt: TGTGCCAGCAGCTATTCGACTCTAGGGGGGGCCTACGAGCAGTACTTC

d_call: TRBD1
j_call: TRBJ1-1
clone_size: .
v_call: TRBV3-1/TRBV3-2
cdr3_aa: CASSLRGGGTAEAFF
cdr3_nt: TGTGCCAGCAGCCTCCGGGGAGGGGGCACGGCTGAAGCTTTCTTT

d_call: .
j_call: TRBJ2-3
clone_size: .
v_call: TRBV7-9
cdr3_aa: CASSPGADTQYF
cdr3_nt: TGTGCCAGCAGTCCTGGGGCAGATACGCAGTATTTT

d_call: TRBD2
j_call: TRBJ2-7
clone_size: .
v_call: TRBV5-1
cdr3_aa: CASSLGLAGDEQYF
cdr3_nt: TGCGCCAGCAGCTTGGGACTAGCGGGCGACGAGCAGTACTTC

d_call: .
j_call: TRBJ2-5
clone_size: .
v_call: TRBV6-2/TRBV6-3
cdr3_aa: CASSRQGTPQETQYF
cdr3_nt: TGTGCCAGCAGTCGCCAGGGGACGCCACAAGAGACCCAGTACTTC

d_call: TRBD1
j_call: TRBJ2-2
clone_size: .
v_call: TRBV28
cdr3_aa: CASSLIGDSYTGELFF
cdr3_nt: TGTGCCAGCAGCCTCATCGGGGACAGCTACACCGGGGAGCTGTTTTTT

d_call: .
j_call: TRBJ1-5
clone_size: .
v_call: TRBV10-3
cdr3_aa: CAISDHHYSNQPQHF
cdr3_nt: TGTGCCATCAGTGACCACCATTATAGCAATCAGCCCCAGCATTTT

d_call: .
j_call: TRBJ1-1
clone_size: .
v_call: TRBV21-1
cdr3_aa: CASSKSTGVVAEAFF
cdr3_nt: TGTGCCAGCAGCAAATCGACAGGGGTGGTCGCTGAAGCTTTCTTT

d_call: .
j_call: TRBJ1-1
clone_size: .
v_call: TRBV5-5
cdr3_aa: CASSLGHLNTEAFF
cdr3_nt: TGTGCCAGCAGCTTGGGACACTTGAACACTGAAGCTTTCTTT

d_call: .
j_call: TRBJ1-1
clone_size: .
v_call: TRBV12-3/TRBV12-4
cdr3_aa: CASTRARGIGAFF
cdr3_nt: TGTGCCAGCACCCGAGCGCGGGGAATAGGGGCTTTCTTT

d_call: .
j_call: TRBJ2-2
clone_size: .
v_call: TRBV2
cdr3_aa: CASSDVPGNTGELFF
cdr3_nt: TGTGCCAGCAGTGATGTTCCGGGTAACACCGGGGAGCTGTTTTTT

d_call: TRBD1
j_call: TRBJ1-4
clone_size: .
v_call: TRBV6-2/TRBV6-3
cdr3_aa: CASTPDRDEAKLFF
cdr3_nt: TGTGCCAGCACCCCGGACAGGGATGAGGCAAAACTGTTTTTT

d_call: TRBD1
j_call: TRBJ2-3
clone_size: .
v_call: TRBV9
cdr3_aa: CASSVPKGATTDTQYF
cdr3_nt: TGTGCCAGCAGCGTGCCGAAGGGGGCTACCACAGATACGCAGTATTTT

d_call: .
j_call: TRBJ2-7
clone_size: few
v_call: TRBV12-3/TRBV12-4
cdr3_aa: CASSFRTTYEQYF
cdr3_nt: TGTGCCAGCAGTTTCCGGACGACCTACGAGCAGTACTTC

d_call: .
j_call: TRBJ1-3
clone_size: .
v_call: TRBV2
cdr3_aa: CASDASGNTIYF
cdr3_nt: TGTGCCAGCGACGCATCTGGAAACACCATATATTTT

d_call: .
j_call: TRBJ2-1
clone_size: .
v_call: TRBV5-8
cdr3_aa: CASSLGPEGFF
cdr3_nt: TGTGCCAGCAGCTTGGGGCCAGAGGGGTTCTTC

d_call: .
j_call: TRBJ2-1
clone_size: .
v_call: TRBV4-3
cdr3_aa: CASSQERVSNEQFF
cdr3_nt: TGCGCCAGCAGCCAAGAGCGGGTTTCCAATGAGCAGTTCTTC

d_call: .
j_call: TRBJ1-2
clone_size: once
v_call: TRBV6-5
cdr3_aa: CASSYRLNYGYTF
cdr3_nt: TGTGCCAGCTCTTACCGGCTTAACTATGGCTACACCTTC

d_call: .
j_call: TRBJ1-1
clone_size: .
v_call: TRBV10-2
cdr3_aa: CASTDPVNTEAFF
cdr3_nt: TGCGCCAGCACGGACCCTGTGAACACTGAAGCTTTCTTT

d_call: TRBD2
j_call: TRBJ2-3
clone_size: .
v_call: TRBV7-2
cdr3_aa: CASSPTSGSTTDTQYF
cdr3_nt: TGTGCCAGCAGCCCGACTAGCGGGAGCACCACAGATACGCAGTATTTT

d_call: .
j_call: TRBJ2-1
clone_size: .
v_call: TRBV5-4
cdr3_aa: CASSLEAYIPPNEQFF
cdr3_nt: TGTGCCAGCAGCTTAGAAGCGTATATTCCCCCCAATGAGCAGTTCTTC

d_call: TRBD1
j_call: TRBJ2-7
clone_size: .
v_call: TRBV15
cdr3_aa: CATSRSQQGIHSYEQYF
cdr3_nt: TGTGCCACCAGCAGATCACAACAGGGGATACACTCCTACGAGCAGTACTTC

d_call: TRBD1
j_call: TRBJ1-2
clone_size: .
v_call: TRBV5-4
cdr3_aa: CASSFRTGGGYGYTF
cdr3_nt: TGTGCCAGCAGCTTCCGGACAGGAGGTGGCTATGGCTACACCTTC

d_call: .
j_call: TRBJ2-1
clone_size: .
v_call: TRBV11-2
cdr3_aa: CASSTYNEQFF
cdr3_nt: TGTGCCAGCAGCACCTACAATGAGCAGTTCTTC

d_call: TRBD1
j_call: TRBJ1-2
clone_size: .
v_call: TRBV7-6
cdr3_aa: CASSPATGRGNYGYTF
cdr3_nt: TGTGCCAGCAGCCCGGCGACAGGGAGGGGTAACTATGGCTACACCTTC

d_call: TRBD1
j_call: TRBJ2-1
clone_size: .
v_call: TRBV29-1
cdr3_aa: CSVGGQVNNEQFF
cdr3_nt: TGCAGCGTTGGCGGACAGGTGAACAATGAGCAGTTCTTC

d_call: .
j_call: TRBJ1-2
clone_size: .
v_call: TRBV7-9
cdr3_aa: CASSPGAPNYGYTF
cdr3_nt: TGTGCCAGCAGCCCAGGGGCCCCTAACTATGGCTACACCTTC

d_call: TRBD2
j_call: TRBJ2-7
clone_size: .
v_call: TRBV27
cdr3_aa: CASSLSGTSGGEQYF
cdr3_nt: TGTGCCAGCAGTTTATCCGGGACTAGCGGGGGCGAGCAGTACTTC

d_call: .
j_call: TRBJ1-1
clone_size: .
v_call: TRBV7-9
cdr3_aa: CASSFVTGWNTEAFF
cdr3_nt: TGTGCCAGCAGCTTCGTAACGGGCTGGAACACTGAAGCTTTCTTT

d_call: .
j_call: TRBJ2-1
clone_size: .
v_call: TRBV7-2
cdr3_aa: CASSPSRLVNEQFF
cdr3_nt: TGTGCCAGCAGCCCCTCCAGACTAGTTAATGAGCAGTTCTTC

d_call: .
j_call: TRBJ2-1
clone_size: .
v_call: TRBV24-1
cdr3_aa: CATSDLRGGEQFF
cdr3_nt: TGTGCCACCAGTGATTTGAGAGGAGGTGAGCAGTTCTTC

d_call: .
j_call: TRBJ1-2
clone_size: .
v_call: TRBV6-5
cdr3_aa: CASSSRTQNYYGYTF
cdr3_nt: TGTGCCAGCAGTTCAAGGACTCAAAACTACTATGGCTACACCTTC

d_call: .
j_call: TRBJ1-2
clone_size: .
v_call: TRBV28
cdr3_aa: CASLPRTTNYGYTF
cdr3_nt: TGTGCCAGCTTGCCCCGGACAACTAACTATGGCTACACCTTC

d_call: .
j_call: TRBJ1-1
clone_size: once
v_call: TRBV28
cdr3_aa: CASSKQAYEAFF
cdr3_nt: TGTGCCAGCAGTAAACAGGCCTATGAAGCTTTCTTT

d_call: .
j_call: TRBJ2-1
clone_size: .
v_call: TRBV7-9
cdr3_aa: CASSLAEGVYSYNEQFF
cdr3_nt: TGTGCCAGCAGCTTAGCGGAAGGGGTCTACTCCTACAATGAGCAGTTCTTC

d_call: .
j_call: TRBJ1-2
clone_size: .
v_call: TRBV7-2
cdr3_aa: CASSVYREDYGYTF
cdr3_nt: TGTGCCAGCAGCGTATACAGGGAGGACTATGGCTACACCTTC

d_call: .
j_call: TRBJ1-1
clone_size: .
v_call: TRBV6-5
cdr3_aa: CASLSEGLRTEAFF
cdr3_nt: TGTGCCAGCCTTAGTGAGGGCCTCCGTACTGAAGCTTTCTTT

d_call: .
j_call: TRBJ2-2
clone_size: .
v_call: TRBV5-1
cdr3_aa: CASSLAQGRNTGELFF
cdr3_nt: TGCGCCAGCAGCTTGGCCCAGGGGAGAAACACCGGGGAGCTGTTTTTT